This passage covers 24 T cell receptor beta chains from one sample sequenced in a study of T cell changes during pregnancy in multiple sclerosis. TCRdb's copy holds only in-frame clones and misses some; the assay was immunoSEQ multiplex PCR. The profile covers tens of thousands of clones, with roughly 94% appearing a single time and under 1.5% taken by the ten largest. This sample comprised peripheral blood, obtained before pregnancy. Receptor source: a female donor with multiple sclerosis, enrolled in a pregnancy study.

The V call is TRBV7-3, the J call TRBJ2-7; a possible D gene is TRBD2 (5 bases). Trimming shortened V by 2 bases and J by 2 bases, and 7 bases separated the two germline ends. The CDR3 is made up of 13 amino acids. The V gene's germline CDR1 is SGHTA and CDR2 FQGTGA. The CDR3 region has the DNA TGTGCCAGCAGCTTAGGGAGCACCTACGAGCAGTACTTC. It encodes CASSLGSTYEQYF.

This chain joins TRBV18 and TRBJ2-5; D is undetermined. The CDR3 is made up of 13 amino acids. V shed 3 bases and J shed 5 bases, with 10 bases lying between them. Germline CDR1 and CDR2: KGHSH and LQKENI. The CDR3 loop reads CASSPVPGETQYF. The CDR3 nucleotides are TGTGCCAGCTCACCGGTTCCCGGGGAGACCCAGTACTTC.

The V call is TRBV5-6, the J call TRBJ2-5; 7 bases fit TRBD1. The CDR3 contains 13 residues. The germline gives CDR1 SGHDT, CDR2 YYEEEE. The ends lost 4 bases at V and 5 bases at J; junction bases unmatched: 5. The CDR3 nucleotides are TGTGCCAGCAGCGAACTCAGGGGGGAGACCCAGTACTTC. It encodes CASSELRGETQYF.

V is TRBV19 and J is TRBJ2-3; tentative D call: TRBD2 (6 bases). This CDR3 has 14 amino acids. Germline CDR1 LNHDA, CDR2 SQIVND (reference sequence). Trimming took off 6 bases at V and 1 base at J, with 11 bases between the two ends. CDR3 sequence reads: CASRSGLRTDTQYF. The CDR3 region has the DNA TGTGCCAGTAGATCGGGACTCCGCACAGATACGCAGTATTTT.

The chain recombines TRBV9 with TRBJ1-2; D is undetermined. Germline V gene lookup returns CDR1 SGDLS and CDR2 YYNGEE. CDR3 length: 12 residues. V lost 7 bases and J 7 bases, leaving 14 bases between the germline ends. The CDR3 reads CASRSGEFGYTF. CDR3 sequence (DNA): TGTGCCAGCCGGTCCGGGGAATTTGGCTACACCTTC. The full variable domain, in which reference TRBV9 and TRBJ1-2 provide the parts outside the CDR3, is DSGVTQTPKHLITATGQRVTLRCSPRSGDLSVYWYQQSLDQGLQFLIQYYNGEERAKGNILERFSAQQFPDLHSELNLSSLELGDSALYFCASRSGEFGYTFGSGTRLTVV.

V gene TRBV5-1 combines with J gene TRBJ2-5; perhaps TRBD2 as D (5 bases). CDR3 length: 15 residues. V was trimmed by 7 bases and J by 5 bases, leaving 21 bases between them. Germline values: CDR1 SGHRS, CDR2 YFSETQ. The CDR3 nucleotides read TGCGCCAGCGGCTCCAACACCGGGATGACGGAGACCCAGTACTTC. It encodes CASGSNTGMTETQYF. The variable domain in full, completed from reference TRBV5-1 and TRBJ2-5, reads KAGVTQTPRYLIKTRGQQVTLSCSPISGHRSVSWYQQTPGQGLQFLFEYFSETQRNKGNFPGRFSGRQFSNSRSEMNVSTLELGDSALYLCASGSNTGMTETQYFGPGTRLLVL.

This sequence joins TRBV7-8 and TRBJ1-5, with D perhaps TRBD1 (5 bases). Germline-derived CDR1 and CDR2 are SGHVS and FQNEAQ. The CDR3 is 16 amino acids. V was clipped by 4 bases and J by 1 base, with 14 bases between them. The CDR3 loop is CASSSAGGRSNQPQHF. The CDR3 coding sequence is TGTGCCAGCAGCTCCGCGGGGGGACGAAGCAATCAGCCCCAGCATTTT.

CDR3 bases: TGTGCCAGCAGTTACTCCCTCAGTCCTGGAGATACGCAGTATTTT. This codes for CASSYSLSPGDTQYF. V is TRBV6-5 and J is TRBJ2-3; no clear D gene. The CDR3 is made up of 15 amino acids. In germline, CDR1 is MNHEY, CDR2 SVGAGI. The V gene lost 0 bases and the J gene lost 5 bases, with 12 bases spanning the gap.

The chain employs TRBV2 and TRBJ1-4; D might be TRBD1 (6 bases). V gave up 4 bases and J gave up 7 bases, with 16 bases separating them. Germline V gene sequence: CDR1 SNHLY, CDR2 FYNNEI. The CDR3 contains 15 residues. The CDR3 DNA reads as TGTGCCAGCAGTGGACGGACAGCTGGGGCTGAAAAACTGTTTTTT. This codes for CASSGRTAGAEKLFF. Full variable domain (outside the CDR3, taken from reference TRBV2 and TRBJ1-4): EPEVTQTPSHQVTQMGQEVILRCVPISNHLYFYWYRQILGQKVEFLVSFYNNEISEKSEIFDDQFSVERPDGSNFTLKIRSTKLEDSAMYFCASSGRTAGAEKLFFGSGTQLSVL.

The chain uses TRBV11-2 and TRBJ2-3; TRBD2 matches at 9 bases. J lost 6 bases, V lost 2 bases, and 15 bases had no gene match. The CDR3 runs 18 residues. CDR1 SGHAT and CDR2 FQNNGV come from the germline V gene. The CDR3 loop reads CASSLYRGGGERGDTQYF. The CDR3 DNA is TGTGCCAGCAGCTTATACCGCGGCGGGGGGGAGAGGGGGGATACGCAGTATTTT.

This chain links TRBV29-1 with TRBJ2-3, with 8 nucleotides matching TRBD2. The CDR3 spans 17 residues. V dropped 0 bases and J dropped 4; count of bases not matched to a gene: 12. Germline V lookup: CDR1 SQVTM, CDR2 ANQGSEA. The DNA for the CDR3 is TGCAGCGTTGAAGAACGGCGCCTAGCGGGTGTCCCAGATACGCAGTATTTT. This encodes CSVEERRLAGVPDTQYF.

This clone was picked up one time. The V call is TRBV30, the J call TRBJ1-5; TRBD1 matches at 11 bases. Germline assignment: CDR1 GTSNPN and CDR2 SVGIG (reference sequence). This CDR3 region has 17 residues. V trimming: 3 bases; J trimming: 1 base; junction bases outside the gene matches: 8. CDR3 sequence (DNA): TGTGCCTGGAGAGACCGGGACAGGGGGGCGAGCAATCAGCCCCAGCATTTT. Translated, it gives CAWRDRDRGASNQPQHF.

This clone was seen once. The J gene is TRBJ2-5, the V gene TRBV5-6, with TRBD1 identical over 9 bases. The CDR3 contains 16 residues. The V gene's germline CDR1 is SGHDT and CDR2 YYEEEE. J gave up 3 bases and V 4 bases, and 10 bases lay outside the gene matches. Here the CDR3 reads CASSAPGQGGEETQYF. CDR3 DNA sequence: TGTGCCAGCAGCGCGCCGGGACAGGGAGGGGAAGAGACCCAGTACTTC.

The chain joins TRBV27 to TRBJ2-3; 13 positions agree with TRBD2. Per the germline V gene, CDR1 is MNHEY and CDR2 is SMNVEV (reference sequence). This CDR3 contains 17 residues. V lost 5 bases, J lost 2 bases, and 7 bases stayed unmatched. The CDR3 sequence is CASSPAGLAGYTDTQYF. DNA for the CDR3: TGTGCCAGCAGTCCTGCGGGACTAGCGGGGTACACAGATACGCAGTATTTT.

The genes are TRBV9 and TRBJ1-1; no clear D gene. The CDR3 is made up of 12 amino acids. CDR1 is SGDLS, CDR2 YYNGEE, per germline. V lost 4 bases to trimming and J lost 4 bases, with 8 bases between them. The CDR3 sequence is CASSPRGTEAFF. The CDR3, as DNA: TGTGCCAGCAGCCCCCGGGGCACTGAAGCTTTCTTT.

The rearrangement links TRBV10-3 to TRBJ1-2; maybe TRBD1 (5 bases). The CDR3 totals 11 residues. With 11 bases removed from V and 8 bases from J, the gap between germline ends came to 15 bases. Germline V gene lookup returns CDR1 ENHRY and CDR2 SYGVKD. The CDR3 loop is CAVMVAGGYTF. In DNA form, the CDR3 reads TGTGCCGTCATGGTGGCAGGGGGCTACACCTTC.

The chain recombines TRBV6-5 with TRBJ1-4, with a possible D match to TRBD1 (6 bases). Trimming removed 5 bases at V and 6 bases at J, with 13 bases between. From germline, CDR1 is MNHEY and CDR2 SVGAGI. The CDR3 extends over 14 amino acids. The CDR3 protein is CASSNREYDEKLFF. In nucleotides, the CDR3 is TGTGCCAGCAGTAACAGGGAATACGATGAAAAACTGTTTTTT.

The chain employs TRBV9 and TRBJ1-1, with unresolved D. V was trimmed by 1 base and J by 1 base, leaving 5 bases between them. The germline V gene has CDR1 SGDLS and CDR2 YYNGEE. The CDR3 is 13 amino acids. The CDR3 region is CASSVTTNTEAFF. The CDR3, as DNA: TGTGCCAGCAGCGTAACTACGAACACTGAAGCTTTCTTT.

The J gene is TRBJ1-5, the V gene TRBV19; D is unclear. Looked up from germline, CDR1 is LNHDA and CDR2 is SQIVND (reference sequence). This CDR3 spans 15 amino acids. V gave up 6 bases and J gave up 4 bases, with 16 bases separating them. CDR3 region: CASSPWLGLNQPQHF. CDR3 bases: TGTGCCAGTAGCCCATGGCTGGGCTTGAATCAGCCCCAGCATTTT.

The chain combines TRBV5-1 with TRBJ1-1; tentatively, D is TRBD1 (5 bases). Germline CDR1 and CDR2: SGHRS and YFSETQ. The CDR3 covers 13 residues. Trimming left V 3 bases short and J 5 bases short, with 11 bases between. CDR3 DNA: TGCGCCAGCAGCTGGGGGGGGGATACTGAAGCTTTCTTT. Translation gives CASSWGGDTEAFF.

This rearrangement joins TRBV19 to TRBJ2-1; 7 bases match TRBD1. CDR3 size: 13 residues. Germline V CDR1 and CDR2: LNHDA, SQIVND (reference sequence). Germline trimming cut 7 bases from V and 9 bases from J; bases unmatched to any gene: 9. The CDR3, as DNA: TGTGCCAGTACCAGAACAGGGGTCCCTGAGCAGTTCTTC. Amino acid sequence: CASTRTGVPEQFF.

V is TRBV7-9 and J is TRBJ1-1; D might be TRBD1 (6 bases). This CDR3 spans 15 amino acids. The germline V and J ends were trimmed by 5 bases and 3 bases, with 16 bases remaining between them. Per the germline V gene, CDR1 is SEHNR and CDR2 is FQNEAQ (reference sequence). The CDR3 loop reads CASSPPGERYTEAFF. CDR3 DNA sequence: TGTGCCAGCAGCCCACCAGGGGAAAGGTACACTGAAGCTTTCTTT.

The V and J genes are TRBV6-5 and TRBJ1-6; a possible D gene is TRBD1 (5 bases). The V gene lost 7 bases and the J gene lost 4 bases, with 14 bases spanning the gap. Germline assignment: CDR1 MNHEY and CDR2 SVGAGI. This CDR3 has 15 amino acids. For the CDR3, the DNA is TGTGCCAGCACTCTCCGACAGACATATAATTCACCCCTCCACTTT. Translating gives CASTLRQTYNSPLHF.

The V gene is TRBV18, the J gene TRBJ1-6; 8 positions agree with TRBD1. Trimming at V came to 1 base and at J to 4 bases, leaving 9 bases not matched to a gene. CDR1 KGHSH and CDR2 LQKENI come from the germline V gene. This CDR3 spans 18 amino acids. CDR3 protein: CASSPLKTGTGYNSPLHF. The CDR3 DNA follows: TGTGCCAGCTCACCACTAAAAACCGGGACAGGTTATAATTCACCCCTCCACTTT.